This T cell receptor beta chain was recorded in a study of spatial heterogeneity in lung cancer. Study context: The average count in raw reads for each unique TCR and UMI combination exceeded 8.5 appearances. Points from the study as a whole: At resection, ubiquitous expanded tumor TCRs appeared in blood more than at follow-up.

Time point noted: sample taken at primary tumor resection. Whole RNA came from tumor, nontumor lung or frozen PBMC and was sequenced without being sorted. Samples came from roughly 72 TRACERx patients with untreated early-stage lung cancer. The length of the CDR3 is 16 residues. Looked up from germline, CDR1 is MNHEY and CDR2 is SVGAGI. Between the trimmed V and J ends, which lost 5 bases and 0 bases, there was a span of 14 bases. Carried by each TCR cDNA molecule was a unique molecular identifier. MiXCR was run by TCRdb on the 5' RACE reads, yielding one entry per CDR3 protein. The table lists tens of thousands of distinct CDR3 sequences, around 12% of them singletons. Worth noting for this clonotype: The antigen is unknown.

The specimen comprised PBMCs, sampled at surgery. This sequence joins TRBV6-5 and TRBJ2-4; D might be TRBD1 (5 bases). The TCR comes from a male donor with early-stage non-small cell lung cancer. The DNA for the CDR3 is TGTGCCAGCAGTCCTTGGCAGGACAAAGCCAAAAACATTCAGTACTTC. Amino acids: CASSPWQDKAKNIQYF.